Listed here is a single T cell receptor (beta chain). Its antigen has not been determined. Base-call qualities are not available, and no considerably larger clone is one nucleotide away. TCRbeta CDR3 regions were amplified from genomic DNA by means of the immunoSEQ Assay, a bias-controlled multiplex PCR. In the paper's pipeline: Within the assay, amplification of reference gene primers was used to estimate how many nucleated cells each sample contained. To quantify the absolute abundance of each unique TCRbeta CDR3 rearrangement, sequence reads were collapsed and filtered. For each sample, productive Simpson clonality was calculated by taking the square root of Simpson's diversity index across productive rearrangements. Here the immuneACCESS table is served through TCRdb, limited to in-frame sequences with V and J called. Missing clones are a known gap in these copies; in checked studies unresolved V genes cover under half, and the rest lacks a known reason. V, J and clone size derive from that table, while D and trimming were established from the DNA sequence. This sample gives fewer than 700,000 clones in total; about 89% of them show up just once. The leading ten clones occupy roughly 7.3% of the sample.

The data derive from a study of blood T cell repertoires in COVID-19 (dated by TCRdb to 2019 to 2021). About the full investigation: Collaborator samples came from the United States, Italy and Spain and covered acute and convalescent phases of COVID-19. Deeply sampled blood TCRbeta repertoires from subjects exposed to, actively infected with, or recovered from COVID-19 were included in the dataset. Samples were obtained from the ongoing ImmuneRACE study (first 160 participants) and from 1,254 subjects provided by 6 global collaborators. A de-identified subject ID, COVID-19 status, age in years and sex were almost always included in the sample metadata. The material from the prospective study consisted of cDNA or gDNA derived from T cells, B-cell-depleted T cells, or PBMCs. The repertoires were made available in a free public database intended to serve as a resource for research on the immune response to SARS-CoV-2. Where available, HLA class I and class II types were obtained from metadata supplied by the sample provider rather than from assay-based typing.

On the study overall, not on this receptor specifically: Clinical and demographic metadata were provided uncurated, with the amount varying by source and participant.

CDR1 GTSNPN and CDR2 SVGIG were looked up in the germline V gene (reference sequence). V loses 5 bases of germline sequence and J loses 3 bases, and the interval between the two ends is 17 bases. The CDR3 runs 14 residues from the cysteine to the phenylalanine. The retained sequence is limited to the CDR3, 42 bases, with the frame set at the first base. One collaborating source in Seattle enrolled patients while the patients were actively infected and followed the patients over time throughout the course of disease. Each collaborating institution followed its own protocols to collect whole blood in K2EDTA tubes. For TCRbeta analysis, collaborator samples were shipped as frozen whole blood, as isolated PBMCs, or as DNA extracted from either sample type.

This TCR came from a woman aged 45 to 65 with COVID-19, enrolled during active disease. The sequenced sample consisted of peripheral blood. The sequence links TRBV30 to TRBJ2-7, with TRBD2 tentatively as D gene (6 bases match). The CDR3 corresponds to CAWSSLPEGYEQYF. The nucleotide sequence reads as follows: TGTGCCTGGTCATCCCTCCCGGAGGGCTACGAGCAGTACTTC.